One and the same sample provided the 5 T cell receptor beta chains below, sequenced in a study of blood T cells in healthy people across ages. A J-beta primer mix and a sample-barcoded 5' primer were used in a second PCR of about 7 to 11 cycles. TCRdb passed the 5' RACE reads through MiXCR, listing each CDR3 protein once. The sample records hundreds of thousands of distinct CDR3 sequences, approximately 21% being singletons. The sequencing sample was made of blood. All receptors come from a man aged 70-80 years in good health.

The chain carries TRBV7-9 and TRBJ2-3; maybe TRBD2 (6 bases). V lost 6 bases and J lost 1, with 11 bases in between. Germline values: CDR1 SEHNR, CDR2 FQNEAQ (reference sequence). CDR3 length equals 14 residues. Written as DNA, the CDR3 is TGTGCCAGCAGTACCGAGCGGGGCACAGATACGCAGTATTTT. The encoded protein is CASSTERGTDTQYF.

This clonotype was found a few times. This chain uses TRBV6-2 or TRBV6-3 with TRBJ2-5; D uncertain. This CDR3 is 14 amino acids long. The V and J ends lost 5 bases and 5 bases respectively, with 15 bases between them. Germline loops: CDR1 MNHEY, CDR2 SVGEGT. The CDR3 reads CASSHQRRTETQYF. In nucleotides, the CDR3 is TGTGCCAGCAGTCACCAGCGCCGAACGGAGACCCAGTACTTC.

The chain combines TRBV5-1 with TRBJ2-5; possibly TRBD2 for D (6 bases). CDR1 is SGHRS, CDR2 YFSETQ, per germline. V shed 3 bases and J shed 2 bases, with 11 bases lying between them. CDR3 size: 14 residues. The CDR3 loop is CASSWGDAQETQYF. The CDR3 DNA follows: TGCGCCAGCAGCTGGGGGGACGCACAAGAGACCCAGTACTTC.

The V and J genes are TRBV25-1 and TRBJ2-3; 7 bases agree with TRBD1. Germline V lookup: CDR1 MGHDK, CDR2 SYGVNS. The CDR3 loop spans 15 amino acids. Trimming took 5 bases from V and 4 from J; bases not matched to a gene: 9. The CDR3 DNA reads TGTGCCAGCAGTCCGACAGGGCCACGCGCAGATACGCAGTATTTT. This gives the protein CASSPTGPRADTQYF.

This clonotype occurred a few times. V usage is TRBV6-2 or TRBV6-3 and J usage is TRBJ2-7; no reliable D call. Trimming removed 3 bases at V and 0 bases at J, with 9 bases between. CDR1 is MNHEY and CDR2 is SVGEGT in the germline V gene. The CDR3 is 14 residues long. Here the CDR3 reads CASSYRKGSYEQYF. In DNA form, the CDR3 reads TGTGCCAGCAGTTATCGCAAGGGCTCCTACGAGCAGTACTTC.